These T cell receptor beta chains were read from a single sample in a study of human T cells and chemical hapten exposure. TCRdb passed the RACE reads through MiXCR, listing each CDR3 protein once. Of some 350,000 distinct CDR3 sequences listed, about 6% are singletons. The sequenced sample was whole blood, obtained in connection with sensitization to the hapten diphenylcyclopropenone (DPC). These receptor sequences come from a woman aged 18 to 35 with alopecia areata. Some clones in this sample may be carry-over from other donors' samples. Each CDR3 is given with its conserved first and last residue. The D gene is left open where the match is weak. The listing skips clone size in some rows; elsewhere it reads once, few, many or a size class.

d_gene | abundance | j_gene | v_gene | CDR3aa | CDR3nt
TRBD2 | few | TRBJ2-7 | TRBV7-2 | CASSLTSGGLYEQYF | TGTGCCAGCAGCTTGACTAGCGGGGGGCTCTACGAGCAGTACTTC
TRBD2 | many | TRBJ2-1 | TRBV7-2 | CASSLQTSGGPWEQFF | TGTGCCAGCAGCTTGCAGACTAGCGGGGGGCCCTGGGAGCAGTTCTTC
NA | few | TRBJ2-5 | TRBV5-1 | CASSLSEGNQETQYF | TGCGCCAGCAGCTTGTCCGAAGGGAATCAAGAGACCCAGTACTTC
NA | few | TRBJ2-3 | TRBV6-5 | CATKITGGSSTDTQYF | TGTGCCACAAAAATAACCGGTGGGAGCAGCACAGATACGCAGTATTTT
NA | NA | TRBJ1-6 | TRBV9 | CASSVGGGMTSPLHF | TGTGCCAGCAGCGTAGGAGGAGGGATGACTTCACCCCTCCACTTT
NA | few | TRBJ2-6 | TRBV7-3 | CASSLTVAGAGANVLTF | TGTGCCAGCAGCTTAACTGTGGCCGGGGCTGGGGCCAACGTCCTGACTTTC
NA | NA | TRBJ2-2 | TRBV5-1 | CASSEGQLNTGELFF | TGCGCCAGCAGCGAAGGACAGCTGAACACCGGGGAGCTGTTTTTT
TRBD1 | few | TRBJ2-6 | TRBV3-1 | CASSHETGVGSGANVLTF | TGTGCCAGCAGCCACGAGACAGGGGTAGGCTCTGGGGCCAACGTCCTGACTTTC
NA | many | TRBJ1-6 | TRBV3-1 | CASSQGPDGFSPLHF | TGTGCCAGCAGCCAAGGGCCGGACGGCTTTTCACCCCTCCACTTT
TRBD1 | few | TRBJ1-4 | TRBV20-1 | CSARDIQGNNEKLFF | TGCAGTGCTAGGGATATACAGGGGAATAATGAAAAACTGTTTTTT
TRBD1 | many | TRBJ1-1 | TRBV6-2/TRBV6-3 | CASSLTDRDTEAFF | TGTGCCAGCAGCCTCACGGACAGGGACACTGAAGCTTTCTTT
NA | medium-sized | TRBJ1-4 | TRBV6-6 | CASSSLGRPNEKLFF | TGTGCCAGCAGTTCATTAGGTCGACCTAATGAAAAACTGTTTTTT
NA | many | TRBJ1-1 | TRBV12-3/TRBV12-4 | CASSFERASTEAFF | TGTGCCAGCAGTTTCGAGAGGGCAAGCACCGAAGCTTTCTTT
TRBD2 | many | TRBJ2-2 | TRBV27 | CASSLEGRVELFF | TGTGCCAGCAGTTTAGAGGGGAGGGTGGAGCTGTTTTTT
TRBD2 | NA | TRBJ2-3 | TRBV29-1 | CSVDRTSGPYTDTQYF | TGCAGCGTTGATAGGACTAGCGGACCTTACACAGATACGCAGTATTTT
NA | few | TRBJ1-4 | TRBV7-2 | CASGGGEEKLFF | TGTGCCAGCGGCGGGGGGGAGGAAAAACTGTTTTTT
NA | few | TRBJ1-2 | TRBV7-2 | CASSLVLAGYTF | TGTGCCAGCAGCTTAGTGTTAGCGGGCTACACCTTC
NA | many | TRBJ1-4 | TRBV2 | CASSAGQLATNEKLFF | TGTGCCAGCAGTGCCGGACAGCTTGCAACTAATGAAAAACTGTTTTTT
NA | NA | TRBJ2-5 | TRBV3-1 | CASSQASRGRQVTQYF | TGTGCCAGCAGCCAAGCCTCCCGGGGTCGGCAAGTGACCCAGTACTTC
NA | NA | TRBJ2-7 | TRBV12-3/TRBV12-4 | CASLGRGRDGTYEQYF | TGTGCCAGTTTGGGCCGAGGCAGGGACGGAACCTACGAGCAGTACTTC
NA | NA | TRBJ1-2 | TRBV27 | CASSLQGPNYGYTF | TGTGCCAGCAGTTTACAGGGCCCTAACTATGGCTACACCTTC
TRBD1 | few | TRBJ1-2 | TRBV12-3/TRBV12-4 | CASSQGAPEGYTF | TGTGCCAGCAGTCAGGGGGCTCCCGAGGGCTACACCTTC